Presented here are 8 T cell receptor beta chains from one specimen sequenced in a study of CD8 T cells in Susac syndrome. An input of about 0.45 to 1 ug of RNA was subjected to reverse transcription using random hexamers. TCRdb used MiXCR to reprocess the immunoSEQ multiplex PCR reads, holding one entry per CDR3 protein. Of about 120,000 distinct CDR3 sequences detected, roughly 94% appear once; the ten largest clones hold 0.28%. The sample consisted of CD8+ T cells from PBMCs. The receptors come from a human donor with Susac syndrome.

This rearrangement joins TRBV25-1 to TRBJ1-2, with 8 positions matching TRBD1. The CDR3 has 13 amino acids. Germline V CDR1 and CDR2: MGHDK, SYGVNS. Germline trimming cut 3 bases from V and 5 bases from J; bases unmatched to any gene: 2. CDR3: CASSDRTGYGYTF. The CDR3 DNA sequence: TGTGCCAGCAGTGATCGGACAGGGTATGGCTACACCTTC.

The rearrangement joins TRBV29-1 to TRBJ2-3; D may be TRBD1 (5 bases). CDR1 is SQVTM and CDR2 is ANQGSEA in the germline V gene. The CDR3 extends over 15 amino acids. The DNA for the CDR3 is TGCAGTTTCTCGCTCTCGACAGAGAGCACAGATACGCAGTATTTT. Translated: CSFSLSTESTDTQYF.

The rearrangement uses TRBV6-5 and TRBJ1-5, with 7 bases lining up with TRBD1. The CDR3 sequence is 13 residues long. From germline, CDR1 is MNHEY and CDR2 SVGAGI. The J segment lost 6 bases and the V segment lost 8 bases, leaving 7 bases of the junction unmatched. CDR3 protein: CASGAGGVQPQHF. The CDR3 DNA reads as TGTGCCAGCGGGGCAGGGGGGGTTCAGCCCCAGCATTTT.

The genes are TRBV2 and TRBJ1-1; 8 bases line up with TRBD1. Germline V gene data show CDR1 as SNHLY and CDR2 as FYNNEI. This CDR3 spans 11 amino acids. V lost 10 bases, J lost 6 bases, and 4 bases stayed unmatched. The CDR3 spells CAKWTGPEAFF. The CDR3 DNA reads as TGTGCCAAATGGACAGGGCCTGAAGCTTTCTTT.

This sequence joins TRBV4-1 and TRBJ1-1; a possible D gene is TRBD1 (5 bases). Per germline, CDR1 MGHRA and CDR2 YSYEKL. V shed 6 bases and J shed 1 base, with 15 bases lying between them. The CDR3 has 15 residues. CDR3 in DNA: TGCGCCAGCAGTCAACTCATAACAGGGAACACTGAAGCTTTCTTT. Protein: CASSQLITGNTEAFF.

This chain uses TRBV29-1 with TRBJ1-2; D uncertain. In germline, CDR1 is SQVTM, CDR2 ANQGSEA. Trimming removed 7 bases at V and 3 bases at J, with 9 bases between. The CDR3 extends over 11 amino acids. CDR3 coding DNA: TGCAGCGGTAAGGAACACTATGGCTACACCTTC. It specifies CSGKEHYGYTF.

The rearrangement uses TRBV30 and TRBJ2-7; 9 bases fit TRBD1. V shed 5 bases and J 3 bases; nucleotides not matched to a gene: 5. This CDR3 region has 13 residues. The germline V gene has CDR1 GTSNPN and CDR2 SVGIG (reference sequence). CDR3 sequence (DNA): TGTGCCTGGGGACAGGGGAGTCTCTACGAGCAGTACTTC. Amino acids: CAWGQGSLYEQYF.

The chain uses TRBV20-1 and TRBJ2-3; D might be TRBD1 or TRBD2, each matching 5 bases. This CDR3 is 14 amino acids long. Germline V gives CDR1 DFQATT, CDR2 SNEGSKA (reference sequence). V was trimmed by 5 bases and J by 5 bases, leaving 17 bases between them. The CDR3 bases are TGCAGTGCTCCCCCGGGACCCAACCGAGATACGCAGTATTTT. This sequence encodes CSAPPGPNRDTQYF.